This T cell receptor beta chain stems from a study of T cells in Graves' hyperthyroidism and ophthalmopathy. Amplification of TCR beta CDR3 regions used RNA as the template. The HTBI primer set was used in a first-round RT-PCR of the TCR CDR3. TCRdb used MiXCR to reprocess the multiplex PCR reads, holding one entry per CDR3 protein. The sample holds approximately 700,000 distinct CDR3 sequences, about a sixth seen once. Each diagnosis drew on symptoms, thyroxine, TRAb, thyroid ultrasound and orbital computed tomography findings. A word on this clonotype: This may be a read error, as it is one base from a much larger clone.

The clonotype comes from a man aged 18 to 35 with Graves' hyperthyroidism. Sequenced material: blood.

In DNA form, the CDR3 reads TGTGCCACCCCGGGAAAAAGCTTGAACACTGGAGCTTTCTTT. It specifies CATPGKSLNTGAFF. The V gene is TRBV2, the J gene TRBJ1-1; D unclear. From germline, CDR1 is SNHLY and CDR2 FYNNEI. CDR3 length: 14 residues. Supplemented by reference TRBV2 and TRBJ1-1, the full variable domain reads EPEVTQTPSHQVTQMGQEVILRCVPISNHLYFYWYRQILGQKVEFLVSFYNNEISEKSEIFDDQFSVERPDGSNFTLKIRSTKLEDSAMYFCATPGKSLNTGAFFGQGTRLTVV.